This T cell receptor (beta chain) came from a study of blood T cell repertoires in COVID-19. About the research overall: Both acute and convalescent COVID-19 samples were obtained from the United States, Italy and Spain. T cells, B-cell-depleted T cells, or PBMCs provided the cDNA or gDNA that served as material.

Profiling relied on immunoSEQ multiplex PCR, and the TCRdb table lists in-frame clones only, not all of them. Among around 140,000 clones listed, 80% to 90% were seen once. The V end lost 4 bases, the J end lost 5 bases, and 18 bases lay between the germline ends. Germline V gives CDR1 SGDLS, CDR2 YYNGEE. The CDR3 has 15 residues. V is TRBV9 and J is TRBJ1-1; no definite D call. The source material was peripheral blood. The TCR was taken from a man aged 55 to 70 with active or convalescent COVID-19. CDR3 sequence reads: CASSPDLREPTEAFF. The CDR3 coding sequence is TGTGCCAGCAGCCCCGACCTAAGGGAGCCTACTGAAGCTTTCTTT. Full variable domain (remainder filled in from reference TRBV9 and TRBJ1-1): DSGVTQTPKHLITATGQRVTLRCSPRSGDLSVYWYQQSLDQGLQFLIQYYNGEERAKGNILERFSAQQFPDLHSELNLSSLELGDSALYFCASSPDLREPTEAFFGQGTRLTVV.